This T cell receptor (beta chain) is drawn from a study of beta chain features in type 1 diabetes. Study in general: The study found patients and healthy donors alike in age, gender and cell yields. Examined across all samples were about 110 million sorted cells. Study-wide points: Shortening of TCRB CDR3s, moderate but significant, appeared in all four CD4+ subsets of Type 1 diabetes patients.

The CDR3 contains 13 residues. Deletions cut 3 bases from V and 2 bases from J, with 7 bases between. Germline V gene data show CDR1 as SGHAT and CDR2 as FQNNGV. This clone was seen only a few times. Antigen unknown. Sequenced material consisted of expressed TCRB transcripts (all of the isolated RNA was reverse transcribed). Profiled with immunoSEQ multiplex PCR; TCRdb holds only in-frame clones, not every one. The profile shows roughly 150,000 clones, 6.5% to 8.5% of them singletons. The chain is built from TRBV11-2 and TRBJ1-1; D not resolved. The material sequenced was central memory CD4+ T cells from blood. The receptor was isolated from a man younger than 30 with type 1 diabetes. The CDR3 region is CASSFARNTEAFF. CDR3 nucleotides: TGTGCCAGCAGCTTCGCCAGAAACACTGAAGCTTTCTTT.